This TCR beta chain was captured in a study of cytomegalovirus exposure and HLA in healthy donors. General study results and limits: It was reported that the classifier diagnosed cytomegalovirus status with high specificity and sensitivity in both the original and validation cohorts. DRB1 had the most TCR associations and HLA-C the fewest, a later analysis found, with rates varying by HLA locus.

In this sample, this clone turned up once. Antigen: not known. The CDR3 runs 12 residues. The V gene lost 5 bases and the J gene lost 1 base, with 2 bases spanning the gap. The V gene's germline CDR1 is SEHNR and CDR2 FQNEAQ (reference sequence). The study ran its PCR with 60 Vbeta and 13 Jbeta primers. The repertoire was sequenced with immunoSEQ multiplex PCR; TCRdb's copy has only in-frame clones and lacks some. The sample has under 200,000 clones; around 85% are singletons. The receptor comes from a woman in her twenties or thirties in good health and CMV-seronegative. The sample consisted of PBMCs. V is TRBV7-9 and J is TRBJ2-2; the D is unclear. The CDR3 sequence: CASSLNTGELFF. The DNA of the CDR3 is TGTGCCAGCAGCCTGAACACCGGGGAGCTGTTTTTT.